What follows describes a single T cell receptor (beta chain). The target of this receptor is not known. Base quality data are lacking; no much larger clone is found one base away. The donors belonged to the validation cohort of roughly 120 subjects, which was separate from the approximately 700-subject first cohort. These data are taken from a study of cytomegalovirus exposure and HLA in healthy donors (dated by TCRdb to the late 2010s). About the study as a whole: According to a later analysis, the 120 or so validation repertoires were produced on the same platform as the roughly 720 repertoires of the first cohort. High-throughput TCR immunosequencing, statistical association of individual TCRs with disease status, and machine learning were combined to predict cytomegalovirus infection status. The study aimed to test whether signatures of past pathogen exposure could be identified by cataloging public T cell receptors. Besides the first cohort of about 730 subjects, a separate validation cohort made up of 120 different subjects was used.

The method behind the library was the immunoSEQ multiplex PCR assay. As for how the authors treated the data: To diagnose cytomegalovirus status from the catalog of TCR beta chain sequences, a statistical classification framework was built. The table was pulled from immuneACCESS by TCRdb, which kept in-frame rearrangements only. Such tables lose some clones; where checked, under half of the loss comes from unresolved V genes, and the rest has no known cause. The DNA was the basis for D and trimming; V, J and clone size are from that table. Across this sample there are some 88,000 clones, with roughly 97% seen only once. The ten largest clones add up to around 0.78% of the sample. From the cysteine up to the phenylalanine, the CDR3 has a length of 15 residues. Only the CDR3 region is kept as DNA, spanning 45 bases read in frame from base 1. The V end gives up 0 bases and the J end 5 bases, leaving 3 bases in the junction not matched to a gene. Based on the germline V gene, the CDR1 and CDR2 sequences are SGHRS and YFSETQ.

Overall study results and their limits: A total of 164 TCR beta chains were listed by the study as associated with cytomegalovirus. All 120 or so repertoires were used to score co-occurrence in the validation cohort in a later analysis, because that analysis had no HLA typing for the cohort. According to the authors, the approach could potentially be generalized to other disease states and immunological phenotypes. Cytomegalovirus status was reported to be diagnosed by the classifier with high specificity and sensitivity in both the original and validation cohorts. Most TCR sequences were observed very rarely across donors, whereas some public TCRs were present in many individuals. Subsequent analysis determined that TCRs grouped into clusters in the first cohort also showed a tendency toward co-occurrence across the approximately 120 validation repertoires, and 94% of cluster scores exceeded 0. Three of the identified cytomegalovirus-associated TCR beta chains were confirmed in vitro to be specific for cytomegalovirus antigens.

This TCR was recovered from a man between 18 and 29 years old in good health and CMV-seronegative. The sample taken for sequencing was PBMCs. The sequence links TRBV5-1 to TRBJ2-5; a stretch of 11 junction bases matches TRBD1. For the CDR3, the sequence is CASSLDRDRGETQYF. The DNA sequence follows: TGCGCCAGCAGCTTGGACCGGGACAGGGGGGAGACCCAGTACTTC.